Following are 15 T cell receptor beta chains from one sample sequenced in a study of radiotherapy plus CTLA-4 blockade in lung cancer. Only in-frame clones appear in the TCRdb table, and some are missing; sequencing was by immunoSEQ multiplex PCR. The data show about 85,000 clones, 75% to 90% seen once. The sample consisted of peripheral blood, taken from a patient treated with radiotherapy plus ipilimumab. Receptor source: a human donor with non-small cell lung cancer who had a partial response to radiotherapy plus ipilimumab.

CDR3 nucleotide sequence: TGTGCCAGCAGTTACAAGAATAGCGGGTACACCGGGGAGCTGTTTTTT. It is translated as CASSYKNSGYTGELFF. The chain has TRBV6-5 and TRBJ2-2; 7 bases fit TRBD2. From germline, CDR1 is MNHEY and CDR2 SVGAGI. The CDR3 extends over 16 amino acids. Germline trimming cut 2 bases from V and 3 bases from J; bases unmatched to any gene: 6.

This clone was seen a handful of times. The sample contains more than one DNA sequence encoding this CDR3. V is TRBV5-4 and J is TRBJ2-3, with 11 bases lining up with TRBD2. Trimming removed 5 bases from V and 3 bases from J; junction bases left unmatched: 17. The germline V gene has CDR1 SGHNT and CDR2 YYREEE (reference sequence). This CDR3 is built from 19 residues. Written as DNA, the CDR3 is TGTGCCAGCAGTTTGCCCACTAGCGGGAGCGAGTTCCGGACAGATACGCAGTATTTT. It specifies CASSLPTSGSEFRTDTQYF.

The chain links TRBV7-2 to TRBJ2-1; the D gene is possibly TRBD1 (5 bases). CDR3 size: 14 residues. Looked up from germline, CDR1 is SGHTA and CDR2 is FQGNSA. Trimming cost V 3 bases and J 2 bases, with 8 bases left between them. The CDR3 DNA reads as TGTGCCAGCAGCTTGGTGACAGCCTACAATGAGCAGTTCTTC. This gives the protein CASSLVTAYNEQFF.

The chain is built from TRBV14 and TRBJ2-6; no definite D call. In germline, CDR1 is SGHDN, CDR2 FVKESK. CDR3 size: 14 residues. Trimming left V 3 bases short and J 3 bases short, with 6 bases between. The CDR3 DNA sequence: TGTGCCAGCAGCCACTTGTTTGGGGCCAACGTCCTGACTTTC. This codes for CASSHLFGANVLTF.

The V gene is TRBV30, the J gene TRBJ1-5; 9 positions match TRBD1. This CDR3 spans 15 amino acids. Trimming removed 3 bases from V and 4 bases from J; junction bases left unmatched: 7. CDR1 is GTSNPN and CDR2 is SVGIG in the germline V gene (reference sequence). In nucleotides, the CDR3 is TGTGCCTGGAGGCCAACGGGACAGGGAAATCAGCCCCAGCATTTT. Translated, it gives CAWRPTGQGNQPQHF.

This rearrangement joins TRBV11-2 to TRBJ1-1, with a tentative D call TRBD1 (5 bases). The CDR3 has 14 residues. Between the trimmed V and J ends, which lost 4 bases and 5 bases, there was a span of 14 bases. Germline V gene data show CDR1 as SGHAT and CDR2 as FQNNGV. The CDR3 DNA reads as TGTGCCAGCAGCTCCACCGGGGGGTGGACTGAAGCTTTCTTT. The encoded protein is CASSSTGGWTEAFF.

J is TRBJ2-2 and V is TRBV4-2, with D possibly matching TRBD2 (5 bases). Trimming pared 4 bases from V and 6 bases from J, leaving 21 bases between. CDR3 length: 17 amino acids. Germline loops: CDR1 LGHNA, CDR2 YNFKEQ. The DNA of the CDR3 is TGTGCCAGCAGCCCGCGGCAGTCGGAATCGAGGGCCGGGGAGCTGTTTTTT. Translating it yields CASSPRQSESRAGELFF.

The CDR3 DNA is TGTGCCAGCAGTGAGTCCCGGGACAGGGCGGGAGCTTTCTTT. This codes for CASSESRDRAGAFF. The J gene is TRBJ1-1, the V gene TRBV6-5, with 9 bases aligning to TRBD1. This CDR3 region has 14 residues. Germline trimming cut 5 bases from V and 10 bases from J; bases unmatched to any gene: 11. CDR1 is MNHEY, CDR2 SVGAGI, per germline.

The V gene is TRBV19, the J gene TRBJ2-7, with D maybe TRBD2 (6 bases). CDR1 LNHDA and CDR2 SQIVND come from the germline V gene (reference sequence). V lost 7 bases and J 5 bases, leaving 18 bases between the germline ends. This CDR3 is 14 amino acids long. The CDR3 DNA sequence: TGTGCCAGTATGGCCCGGGGGAAAGGGGACGAGCAGTACTTC. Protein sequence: CASMARGKGDEQYF. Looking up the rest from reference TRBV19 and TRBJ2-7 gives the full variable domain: DGGITQSPKYLFRKEGQNVTLSCEQNLNHDAMYWYRQDPGQGLRLIYYSQIVNDFQKGDIAEGYSVSREKKESFPLTVTSAQKNPTAFYLCASMARGKGDEQYFGPGTRLTVT.

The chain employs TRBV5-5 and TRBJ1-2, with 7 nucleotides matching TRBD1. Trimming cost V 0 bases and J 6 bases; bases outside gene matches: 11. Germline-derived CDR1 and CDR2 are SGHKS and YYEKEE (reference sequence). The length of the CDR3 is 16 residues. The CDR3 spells CASSLAGIQGNDGYTF. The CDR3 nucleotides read TGTGCCAGCAGCTTGGCGGGGATACAGGGGAATGATGGCTACACCTTC.

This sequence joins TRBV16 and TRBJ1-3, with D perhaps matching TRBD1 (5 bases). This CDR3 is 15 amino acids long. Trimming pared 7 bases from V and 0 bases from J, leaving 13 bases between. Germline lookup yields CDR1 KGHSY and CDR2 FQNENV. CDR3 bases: TGTGCCAGCACCAAGGGGACTTACTCTGGAAACACCATATATTTT. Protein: CASTKGTYSGNTIYF.

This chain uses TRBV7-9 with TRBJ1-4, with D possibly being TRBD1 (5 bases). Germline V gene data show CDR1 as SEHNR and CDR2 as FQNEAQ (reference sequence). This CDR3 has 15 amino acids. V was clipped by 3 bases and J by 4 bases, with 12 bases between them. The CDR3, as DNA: TGTGCCAGCAGCTTTCAGGGTTTTAATAATGAAAAACTGTTTTTT. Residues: CASSFQGFNNEKLFF. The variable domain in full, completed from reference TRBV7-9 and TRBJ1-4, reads DTGVSQNPRHKITKRGQNVTFRCDPISEHNRLYWYRQTLGQGPEFLTYFQNEAQLEKSRLLSDRFSAERPKGSFSTLEIQRTEQGDSAMYLCASSFQGFNNEKLFFGSGTQLSVL.

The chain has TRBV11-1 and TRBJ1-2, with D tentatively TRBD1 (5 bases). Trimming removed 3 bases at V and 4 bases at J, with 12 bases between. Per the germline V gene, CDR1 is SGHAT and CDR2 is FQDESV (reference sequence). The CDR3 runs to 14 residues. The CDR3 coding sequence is TGTGCCAGCAGCTTGGCGGACACCGGCTATGGCTACACCTTC. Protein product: CASSLADTGYGYTF. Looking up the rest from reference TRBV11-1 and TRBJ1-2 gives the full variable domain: EAEVAQSPRYKITEKSQAVAFWCDPISGHATLYWYRQILGQGPELLVQFQDESVVDDSQLPKDRFSAERLKGVDSTLKIQPAELGDSAMYLCASSLADTGYGYTFGSGTRLTVV.

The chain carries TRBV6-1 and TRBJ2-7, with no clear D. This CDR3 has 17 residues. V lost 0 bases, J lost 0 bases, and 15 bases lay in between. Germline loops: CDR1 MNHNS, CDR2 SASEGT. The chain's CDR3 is CASSEAGFGTISYEQYF. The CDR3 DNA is TGTGCCAGCAGTGAAGCTGGCTTTGGAACTATCTCCTACGAGCAGTACTTC.

The CDR3 DNA sequence: TGCGCCAGCAGCCAGGCAGTGGGGGGTAGCACTGAAGCTTTCTTT. Its translation is CASSQAVGGSTEAFF. The chain couples TRBV5-1 to TRBJ1-1, with a possible D match to TRBD1 (5 bases). Deletions cut 4 bases from V and 4 bases from J, with 17 bases between. Looked up from germline, CDR1 is SGHRS and CDR2 is YFSETQ. The CDR3 contains 15 residues.